Presented here are 26 T cell receptor beta chains from one specimen sequenced in a study of neurological immune-mediated disorders. One entry per CDR3 protein, called by TCRdb with MiXCR from the 5' RACE reads. The table lists roughly 56,000 distinct CDR3 sequences, around 10% of them singletons. The material sequenced was PBMCs. The receptors were sampled from a man aged 55 to 70 in good health.

There are many counts of this clonotype. The chain joins TRBV5-5 to TRBJ1-2; D remains unclear. The CDR3 extends over 15 amino acids. Germline values: CDR1 SGHKS, CDR2 YYEKEE (reference sequence). Trimming took 0 bases from V and 1 from J, leaving 10 bases between them. The chain's CDR3 is CASSLVGGLNYGYTF. CDR3 nucleotide sequence: TGTGCCAGCAGCTTGGTAGGAGGGCTTAACTATGGCTACACCTTC. The full variable domain, rest sourced from reference TRBV5-5 and TRBJ1-2, is DAGVTQSPTHLIKTRGQQVTLRCSPISGHKSVSWYQQVLGQGPQFIFQYYEKEERGRGNFPDRFSARQFPNYSSELNVNALLLGDSALYLCASSLVGGLNYGYTFGSGTRLTVV.

This clonotype has at least ten counts. This sequence joins TRBV5-1 and TRBJ2-1; D may correspond to TRBD1 or TRBD2 (5 bases each). Germline values: CDR1 SGHRS, CDR2 YFSETQ. CDR3 length: 15 amino acids. Deletions cut 5 bases from V and 0 bases from J, with 12 bases between. CDR3 sequence reads: CASRLSGSSYNEQFF. For the CDR3, the DNA is TGCGCCAGCAGGCTTTCAGGGAGCTCCTACAATGAGCAGTTCTTC.

The rearrangement links TRBV28 to TRBJ2-2; D remains ambiguous. The length of the CDR3 is 12 residues. Trimming pared 2 bases from V and 6 bases from J, leaving 4 bases between. The germline V gene encodes CDR1 MDHEN and CDR2 SYDVKM. CDR3 protein: CASSLRPGELFF. Written as DNA, the CDR3 is TGTGCCAGCAGTTTACGACCCGGGGAGCTGTTTTTT.

In this sample, this clonotype turned up many times. The chain links TRBV12-3 or TRBV12-4 to TRBJ2-5, with 11 bases matching TRBD2. Trimming took 2 bases from V and 2 from J; bases not matched to a gene: 7. This CDR3 is built from 17 residues. This CDR3 is CASSLSVAGGNQETQYF. The CDR3 DNA is TGTGCCAGCAGTTTAAGTGTAGCGGGGGGGAATCAAGAGACCCAGTACTTC.

This clonotype showed up just once. The chain links TRBV7-2 to TRBJ2-2; 7 nucleotides match TRBD1. In germline, CDR1 is SGHTA, CDR2 FQGNSA. J lost 2 bases, V lost 3 bases, and 3 bases had no gene match. The CDR3 runs to 15 residues. The CDR3 DNA is TGTGCCAGCAGCTTGGGGACAGTTAACACCGGGGAGCTGTTTTTT. It yields the protein CASSLGTVNTGELFF.

This clonotype was observed many times. The chain couples TRBV4-3 to TRBJ1-4, with D maybe TRBD1 (6 bases). This CDR3 has 17 residues. Germline V gene data show CDR1 as LGHNA and CDR2 as YSLEER. Trimming took off 4 bases at V and 3 bases at J, with 18 bases between the two ends. CDR3 coding DNA: TGCGCCAGCAGCCGCGCCGGGATGGGACAAGCTAATGAAAAACTGTTTTTT. This translates into CASSRAGMGQANEKLFF.

In its sample, this clonotype was seen many times. The genes are TRBV5-1 and TRBJ1-5; 9 bases match TRBD1. Germline V gives CDR1 SGHRS, CDR2 YFSETQ. V gave up 4 bases and J gave up 5 bases; unmatched junction bases: 4. The CDR3 runs 14 residues. CDR3 bases: TGCGCCAGCAGCCCGGACAGGGGAGATCAGCCCCAGCATTTT. Its translation is CASSPDRGDQPQHF. Full variable domain (remainder filled in from reference TRBV5-1 and TRBJ1-5): KAGVTQTPRYLIKTRGQQVTLSCSPISGHRSVSWYQQTPGQGLQFLFEYFSETQRNKGNFPGRFSGRQFSNSRSEMNVSTLELGDSALYLCASSPDRGDQPQHFGDGTRLSIL.

The chain uses TRBV7-2 and TRBJ2-1; 8 bases are shared with TRBD1. Germline V gene lookup returns CDR1 SGHTA and CDR2 FQGNSA. The CDR3 covers 19 residues. The ends lost 1 base at V and 3 bases at J; junction bases unmatched: 14. Here the CDR3 DNA reads TGTGCCAGCAGCTTAGGAATGCAGACAGGGGTTTCCCTCTACAATGAGCAGTTCTTC. Protein: CASSLGMQTGVSLYNEQFF.

This clonotype was counted at least ten times. This chain connects TRBV7-2 to TRBJ2-7; D possibly corresponds to TRBD2 (6 bases). CDR1 SGHTA and CDR2 FQGNSA come from the germline V gene. This CDR3 is 14 amino acids long. V lost 4 bases to trimming and J lost 7 bases, with 17 bases between them. CDR3 loop: CASSSTPLGGEQYF. For the CDR3, the DNA is TGTGCCAGCAGCTCTACGCCGTTGGGGGGTGAGCAGTACTTC. Full variable domain (rest looked up from reference TRBV7-2 and TRBJ2-7): GAGVSQSPSNKVTEKGKDVELRCDPISGHTALYWYRQSLGQGLEFLIYFQGNSAPDKSGLPSDRFSAERTGGSVSTLTIQRTQQEDSAVYLCASSSTPLGGEQYFGPGTRLTVT.

The table lists this clonotype with many counts. The rearrangement links TRBV6-2 or TRBV6-3 to TRBJ2-7; D may match TRBD1 or TRBD2 (5 bases each). The length of the CDR3 is 14 residues. Germline V gene data show CDR1 as MNHEY and CDR2 as SVGEGT. Trimming took off 0 bases at V and 6 bases at J, with 12 bases between the two ends. The CDR3 loop reads CASSYSTGLVEQYF. The CDR3 DNA reads TGTGCCAGCAGTTACTCGACGGGGCTCGTCGAGCAGTACTTC.

This clonotype has a count of ten or more. The chain links TRBV7-7 to TRBJ2-3; D not certain. The CDR3 is made up of 14 amino acids. Looked up from germline, CDR1 is SSHAT and CDR2 is FNYEAQ (reference sequence). Between the trimmed V and J ends, which lost 5 bases and 8 bases, there was a span of 17 bases. The CDR3 sequence is CASSPRTDLSTQYF. CDR3 in DNA: TGTGCCAGCAGCCCCCGGACGGATTTGAGTACGCAGTATTTT.

CDR3 sequence reads: CASRREGEQYF. CDR3 DNA sequence: TGTGCCTCCCGAAGGGAAGGCGAGCAGTACTTC. V and J are TRBV2 and TRBJ2-7; D gene unclear. CDR3 length equals 11 residues. The V and J ends lost 11 bases and 6 bases respectively, with 14 bases between them. Germline V CDR1 and CDR2: SNHLY, FYNNEI.

This clonotype was observed at least ten times. This rearrangement joins TRBV29-1 to TRBJ2-3; 9 nucleotides match TRBD2. The CDR3 is 17 amino acids. The germline CDR1 and CDR2 sequences are SQVTM and ANQGSEA. Germline trimming cut 7 bases from V and 1 base from J; bases unmatched to any gene: 15. Here the CDR3 DNA reads TGCAGCGCCCCTAAGGTGGGGCTAGCGGGGCGCACAGATACGCAGTATTTT. This sequence encodes CSAPKVGLAGRTDTQYF.

Many counts were recorded for this clonotype. The rearrangement links TRBV14 to TRBJ2-7; D gene ambiguous. Trimming left V 1 base short and J 5 bases short, with 15 bases between. CDR3 length equals 15 residues. Looked up from germline, CDR1 is SGHDN and CDR2 is FVKESK. CDR3: CASSQAQPGVHEQYF. The CDR3 region has the DNA TGTGCCAGCAGCCAAGCACAGCCTGGGGTACACGAGCAGTACTTC.

This clonotype was detected once. Here the CDR3 reads CASSQGQGDRTGELFF. The CDR3 nucleotides read TGTGCCAGCAGCCAGGGACAGGGGGACCGCACCGGGGAGCTGTTTTTT. The chain is built from TRBV7-7 and TRBJ2-2; 11 nucleotides align to TRBD1. CDR3 size: 16 residues. J lost 4 bases, V lost 5 bases, and 6 bases had no gene match. Germline CDR1 is SSHAT and CDR2 is FNYEAQ (reference sequence).

This clonotype was detected ten times or more. The rearrangement uses TRBV7-2 and TRBJ2-1, with 13 positions matching TRBD2. CDR1 is SGHTA, CDR2 FQGNSA, per germline. The trim removed 5 bases at V and 6 bases at J, leaving 19 bases unmatched. The CDR3 length is 20 residues. CDR3: CASSQPSGLAGIPRANEQFF. The CDR3 region has the DNA TGTGCCAGCAGCCAACCGTCGGGACTAGCGGGGATCCCCCGGGCCAATGAGCAGTTCTTC.

For this clonotype: It may be a read error: a sequence one base away is much more abundant. The chain carries TRBV7-9 and TRBJ2-3; unclear D gene. The CDR3 length is 12 residues. Deletions cut 7 bases from V and 4 bases from J, with 9 bases between. Germline V gene lookup returns CDR1 SEHNR and CDR2 FQNEAQ (reference sequence). The CDR3 reads CASIRFADTQYF. Here the CDR3 DNA reads TGTGCCAGCATCAGGTTCGCAGATACGCAGTATTTT.

In its sample, this clonotype was seen many times. The rearrangement joins TRBV7-3 to TRBJ2-1, with 12 bases fitting TRBD2. In germline, CDR1 is SGHTA, CDR2 FQGTGA. This CDR3 contains 13 residues. Unmatched junction bases numbered 2, after V lost 5 bases and J lost 9 bases. The chain's CDR3 is CASSPLAGGEQFF. In nucleotides, the CDR3 is TGTGCCAGCAGCCCACTAGCGGGGGGTGAGCAGTTCTTC.

This clonotype was observed at least ten times. The chain recombines TRBV20-1 with TRBJ1-5; D gene uncertain. With 0 bases removed from V and 4 bases from J, the gap between germline ends came to 4 bases. CDR3 size: 12 residues. Germline CDR1 reads DFQATT; CDR2 reads SNEGSKA (reference sequence). The CDR3 DNA is TGCAGTGCTAGAGACTTGAATCAGCCCCAGCATTTT. It translates to CSARDLNQPQHF.

A note on this clonotype: This may be a read error, as it is one base from a much larger clone. V and J are TRBV20-1 and TRBJ2-3; 13 positions match TRBD2. The CDR3 covers 15 residues. Germline CDR1 DFQATT, CDR2 SNEGSKA (reference sequence). Here the CDR3 DNA reads TGCAGTGCTGTAACTAGCGGGGGGGCAGCAGATACGCATTATTTT. It is translated as CSAVTSGGAADTHYF.

This clonotype was seen ten or more times. The rearrangement links TRBV12-3 or TRBV12-4 to TRBJ1-5; perhaps TRBD1 as D (6 bases). Trimming took 6 bases from V and 5 from J, leaving 11 bases between them. CDR3 length: 13 residues. CDR3 nucleotide sequence: TGTGCCAGCAGCCTGACAGGAGATCAGCCCCAGCATTTT. Translating gives CASSLTGDQPQHF.

This clonotype has at least ten counts. The chain has TRBV5-8 and TRBJ2-7; D may be TRBD1 (5 bases). The CDR3 extends over 12 amino acids. V was trimmed by 4 bases and J by 5 bases, leaving 10 bases between them. Germline CDR1 and CDR2: SGHTS and YDEGEE. Here the CDR3 reads CASSADTDEQYF. Written as DNA, the CDR3 is TGTGCCAGCAGCGCGGACACGGACGAGCAGTACTTC. Full variable domain (rest looked up from reference TRBV5-8 and TRBJ2-7): EAGVTQSPTHLIKTRGQQATLRCSPISGHTSVYWYQQALGLGLQFLLWYDEGEERNRGNFPPRFSGRQFPNYSSELNVNALELEDSALYLCASSADTDEQYFGPGTRLTVT.

At least ten counts were recorded for this clonotype. The chain couples TRBV29-1 to TRBJ2-5; D is perhaps TRBD1 or TRBD2 (5 bases each). Germline values: CDR1 SQVTM, CDR2 ANQGSEA. V gave up 4 bases and J gave up 3 bases, with 21 bases separating them. CDR3 length: 16 residues. CDR3 amino acids: CSVAKFVGPQEETQYF. In DNA form, the CDR3 reads TGCAGCGTTGCTAAATTTGTGGGACCTCAGGAAGAGACCCAGTACTTC.

This clonotype was seen repeatedly, ten times or more. The chain links TRBV27 to TRBJ1-6; D gene ambiguous. Per the germline V gene, CDR1 is MNHEY and CDR2 is SMNVEV (reference sequence). V gave up 6 bases and J gave up 5 bases, with 14 bases separating them. The CDR3 spans 15 residues. CDR3: CASSLLGLDNSPLHF. Written as DNA, the CDR3 is TGTGCCAGCAGCCTATTAGGTCTTGATAATTCACCCCTCCACTTT.

This clonotype was counted at least ten times. The chain carries TRBV4-1 and TRBJ1-4; tentative D call: TRBD1 (5 bases). The CDR3 has 15 residues. CDR1 is MGHRA, CDR2 YSYEKL, per germline. Trimming pared 5 bases from V and 0 bases from J, leaving 10 bases between. CDR3 sequence: CASSGTGTTNEKLFF. CDR3 nucleotides: TGCGCCAGCAGCGGGACCGGGACAACTAATGAAAAACTGTTTTTT.

This clonotype was counted ten times or more. The genes are TRBV5-6 and TRBJ2-7, with D maybe TRBD1 (5 bases). Germline V gene sequence: CDR1 SGHDT, CDR2 YYEEEE. This CDR3 is 13 amino acids long. V dropped 3 bases and J dropped 7 bases, with 14 bases sitting between them. The CDR3 region has the DNA TGTGCCAGCAGCTGGGGCAACGTTGATGAGCAGTACTTC. Translation gives CASSWGNVDEQYF. The variable domain in full, completed from reference TRBV5-6 and TRBJ2-7, reads DAGVTQSPTHLIKTRGQQVTLRCSPKSGHDTVSWYQQALGQGPQFIFQYYEEEERQRGNFPDRFSGHQFPNYSSELNVNALLLGDSALYLCASSWGNVDEQYFGPGTRLTVT.